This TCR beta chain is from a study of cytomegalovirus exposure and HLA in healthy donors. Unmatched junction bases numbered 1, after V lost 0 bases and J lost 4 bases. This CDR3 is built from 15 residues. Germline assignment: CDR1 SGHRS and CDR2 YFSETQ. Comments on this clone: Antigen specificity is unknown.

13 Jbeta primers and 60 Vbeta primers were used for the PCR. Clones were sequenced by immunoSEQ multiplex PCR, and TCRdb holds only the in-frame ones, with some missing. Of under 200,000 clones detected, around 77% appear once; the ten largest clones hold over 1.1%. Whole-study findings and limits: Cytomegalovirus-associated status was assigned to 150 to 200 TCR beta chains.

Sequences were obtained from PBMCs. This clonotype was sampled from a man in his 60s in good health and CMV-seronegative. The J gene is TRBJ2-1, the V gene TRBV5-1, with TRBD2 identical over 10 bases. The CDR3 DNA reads TGCGCCAGCAGCTTGGCTAGCGGGAGTTACAATGAGCAGTTCTTC. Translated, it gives CASSLASGSYNEQFF.